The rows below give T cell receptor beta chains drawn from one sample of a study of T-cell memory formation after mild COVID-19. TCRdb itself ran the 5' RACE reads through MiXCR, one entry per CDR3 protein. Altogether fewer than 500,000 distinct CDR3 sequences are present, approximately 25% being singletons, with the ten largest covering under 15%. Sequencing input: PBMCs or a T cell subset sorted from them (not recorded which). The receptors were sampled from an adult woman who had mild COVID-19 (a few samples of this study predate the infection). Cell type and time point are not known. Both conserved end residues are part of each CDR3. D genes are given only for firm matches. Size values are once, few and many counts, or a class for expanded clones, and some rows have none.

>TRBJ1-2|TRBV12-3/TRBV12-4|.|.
TGTGCCAGCAGTTTGACAGTGGGCTATGGCTACACCTTC
CASSLTVGYGYTF
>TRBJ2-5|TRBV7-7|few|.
TGTGCTAGCAGCCGGGACACCAGGCAAGAGACCCAGTACTTC
CASSRDTRQETQYF
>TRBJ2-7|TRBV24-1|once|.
TGTGCCACCAGTGACGCAGGGGAGTACGAGCAGTACTTC
CATSDAGEYEQYF
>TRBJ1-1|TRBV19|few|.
TGTGCCAGTAGTTGGCAGGGCAACACTGAAGCTTTCTTT
CASSWQGNTEAFF
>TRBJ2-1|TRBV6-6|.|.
TGTGCCAGCAGTTACGCTTCCTACAATGAGCAGTTCTTC
CASSYASYNEQFF
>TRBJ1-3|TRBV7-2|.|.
TGTGCCAGCGCGAGTTACGCAGGAGGCAAGGCTGGAAACACCATATATTTT
CASASYAGGKAGNTIYF
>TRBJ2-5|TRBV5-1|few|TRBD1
TGCGCCAGCAGCCCAACGACAGGGCAAGAGACCCAGTACTTC
CASSPTTGQETQYF
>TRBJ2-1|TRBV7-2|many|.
TGTGCCAGCAGCCTATACTTGTCGAGCTCCTACAATGAGCAGTTCTTC
CASSLYLSSSYNEQFF
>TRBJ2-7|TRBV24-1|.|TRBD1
TGTGCCACCAAGTCATCGGACAGGGCTGGCGAGCAGTACTTC
CATKSSDRAGEQYF
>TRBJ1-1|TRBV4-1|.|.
TGCGCCAGCAGCCCAATATCTGTCCCTGAAGCTTTCTTT
CASSPISVPEAFF
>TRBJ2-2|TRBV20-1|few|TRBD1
TGCAGTGCTAGAGGCCTCAGGGGGCCGACGACCGGGGAGCTGTTTTTT
CSARGLRGPTTGELFF
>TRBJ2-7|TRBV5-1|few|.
TGCGCCAGCAGCTCGACCCTAAAACCCACGGGGGAAGAGCAGTACTTC
CASSSTLKPTGEEQYF
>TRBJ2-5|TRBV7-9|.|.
TGTGCCAGCAGCTTAGTCAGGCTGGGGGAGACCCAGTACTTC
CASSLVRLGETQYF
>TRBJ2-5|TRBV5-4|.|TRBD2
TGTGCCATATCGACTAGCGGGAGTGAGACCCAGTACTTC
CAISTSGSETQYF
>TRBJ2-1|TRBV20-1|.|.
TGCAGTGCTAGACCCCTCTCCTACAATGAGCAGTTCTTC
CSARPLSYNEQFF
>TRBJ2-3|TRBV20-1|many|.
TGCAGTGCTAGAGTCGCGGCCCAGCGGTCAGATACGCAGTATTTT
CSARVAAQRSDTQYF
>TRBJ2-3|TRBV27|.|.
TGTGCCAGCAGTTTAAGACCCACAGATACGCAGTATTTT
CASSLRPTDTQYF